This is a list of T cell receptor beta chains from one sample in a study of T-cell reconstitution after alpha-beta-depleted transplantation in children. Each CDR3 protein gets one entry after TCRdb re-called the PCR reads with MiXCR. The table shows around 600,000 distinct CDR3 sequences, with around 23% occurring only once. This specimen consisted of PBMCs, mostly from graft donor cells, obtained 360 days after TCRalphabeta/CD19-depleted stem cell transplant. These TCRs come from a boy under two years old who had a stem cell transplant for acute myeloid leukemia, so the T cells may come from the graft donor. Each CDR3 is given with its conserved first and last residue. The D gene is left open where the match is weak. A row's size may be missing; if present it is once, few, many or a size class.

>.|.|TRBV28|TRBJ1-5
TGTGCCAGCAGCCTCAGCGGCTTTTCCTGGCAGCCCCAGCATTTT
CASSLSGFSWQPQHF
>.|few|TRBV7-2|TRBJ2-6
TGTGCCAGCAGCTTACGGACGGAAAGCTCTGGGGCCAACGTCCTGACTTTC
CASSLRTESSGANVLTF
>.|many|TRBV20-1|TRBJ2-1
TGCAGTGCTAGATGGGACAATGAGCAGTTCTTC
CSARWDNEQFF
>TRBD2|few|TRBV6-5|TRBJ2-1
TGTGCCAGCAGTTCCGGGACTAGCGGATCCAATGAGCAGTTCTTC
CASSSGTSGSNEQFF
>TRBD2|.|TRBV7-2|TRBJ2-5
TGTGCCAGCAGCTTAGAGGCGGGGGACGAGTACTTC
CASSLEAGDEYF
>.|few|TRBV15|TRBJ1-1
TGTGCCACCAGCAGAGATCGGGCCGGGAGCACTGAAGCTTTCTTT
CATSRDRAGSTEAFF
>.|.|TRBV6-2/TRBV6-3|TRBJ2-5
TGTGCCAGCAGTTACCTTAAAGAGACCCAGTACTTC
CASSYLKETQYF
>TRBD2|.|TRBV20-1|TRBJ2-5
TGCAGTGCAATCCGGACTAGCGGGGCCCTTGGGACCCAGTACTTC
CSAIRTSGALGTQYF
>TRBD1|.|TRBV19|TRBJ1-3
TGTGCCAGTGGACAGGGGGCGCCTGGAAACACCATATATTTT
CASGQGAPGNTIYF
>.|.|TRBV20-1|TRBJ2-2
TGCAGTGCTAGGACTTTGAACACCGGGGAGCTGTTTTTT
CSARTLNTGELFF
>.|few|TRBV20-1|TRBJ1-5
TGCAGTGTCCTCCTGGGGGATTCTGGCAATCAGCCCCAGCATTTT
CSVLLGDSGNQPQHF
>.|many|TRBV11-2|TRBJ2-5
TGTGCCAGCAGCTTAGTCTCTGGCGACGAGACCCAGTACTTC
CASSLVSGDETQYF
>.|many|TRBV5-1|TRBJ2-5
TGCGCCAGCAGCCCCGTCGGACTGAACCAAGAGACCCAGTACTTC
CASSPVGLNQETQYF
>.|.|TRBV7-2|TRBJ2-5
TGTGCCAGCAGCCAGACCTGGGAGACCCAGTACTTC
CASSQTWETQYF
>.|.|TRBV5-5|TRBJ2-1
TGTGCCAGCAGCTTGGAGCCCGGGGATGAGCAGTTCTTC
CASSLEPGDEQFF